The clone carrying this TCR beta chain came up a few times. Its antigen is not known. The data were obtained in a study of vaccination and CD4 T cells after COVID-19. Whole-study context: Drawing of post-COVID samples took place a median about 94 days after diagnosis (range 35 to 161).

The treatment denotes: 10-day PBMC culture with coronavirus spike peptide pools or control peptides (ViraFEST assay). With the Oncomine TCR Beta short-read assay, DNA from cultured CD4+ T cells was sequenced. TCRdb redid the calling of the PCR reads with MiXCR, one entry per CDR3 protein. The sample has around 16,000 distinct CDR3 sequences, less than 40% seen once. The CDR3 runs 14 residues. Trimming at V came to 4 bases and at J to 7 bases, leaving 5 bases not matched to a gene. CDR1 and CDR2 from the germline V gene are SGHNT and YYREEE (reference sequence). The TCR originated in a human donor who received a COVID-19 vaccine. This sample comprised CD4+ T cells from blood, cultured in vitro, obtained before SARS-CoV-2 vaccination. The chain has TRBV5-4 and TRBJ1-2; TRBD1 aligns across 12 bases. The CDR3 sequence is CASSPGQGAPGYTF. In DNA, the CDR3 is TGTGCCAGCAGCCCGGGACAGGGGGCGCCTGGCTACACCTTC.